This section outlines one T cell receptor beta chain sequence together with its context. This entry comes from a study of blood T cell repertoires in COVID-19. Background on the study: The origin of the acute and convalescent COVID-19 samples was the United States, Italy and Spain.

Assay used: immunoSEQ multiplex PCR; TCRdb lists only in-frame clones, some missing. The sample yields about 96,000 clones, 84% seen once. This receptor was taken from a woman aged 60 to 75 with acute or convalescent COVID-19. The sample comprised peripheral blood.

The CDR3, as DNA: TGTGCCAGCAGCCCCTGGGACAGGGTGGAGACCCAGTACTTC. It translates to CASSPWDRVETQYF. The chain carries TRBV11-2 and TRBJ2-5; 9 positions match TRBD1. The CDR3 runs 14 residues. The ends lost 5 bases at V and 5 bases at J; junction bases unmatched: 6. Germline assignment: CDR1 SGHAT and CDR2 FQNNGV.